One sample yielded the 3 T cell receptor beta chains listed below, sequenced in a study of OX40 agonist ivuxolimab in advanced cancers. The method was immunoSEQ multiplex PCR; TCRdb's version includes in-frame clones alone and lacks a portion of them. The table shows around 65,000 clones, with 90% to 95% occurring only once. This specimen consisted of CD4+ or CD8+ T cells sorted from blood, obtained in a trial of the OX40 agonist ivuxolimab. The source of these receptors is an adult with an advanced solid tumor such as melanoma, head and neck, liver or kidney cancer.

The chain joins TRBV11-2 to TRBJ1-2; no reliable D call. Germline CDR1 and CDR2: SGHAT and FQNNGV. V lost 0 bases, J lost 6 bases, and 17 bases lay in between. CDR3 size: 16 residues. The CDR3, as DNA: TGTGCCAGCAGCTTAGATCCTCTGACGGGGAGAGATGGCTACACCTTC. Protein sequence: CASSLDPLTGRDGYTF.

The chain is built from TRBV11-2 and TRBJ1-5; D remains unclear. V lost 3 bases and J 4 bases, leaving 7 bases between the germline ends. The germline CDR1 and CDR2 sequences are SGHAT and FQNNGV. The CDR3 is 13 residues long. CDR3 bases: TGTGCCAGCAGCTTGGGTAGAAATCAGCCCCAGCATTTT. Its protein is CASSLGRNQPQHF.

The genes are TRBV19 and TRBJ2-1; 7 bases line up with TRBD1. Germline trimming cut 2 bases from V and 5 bases from J; bases unmatched to any gene: 6. This CDR3 contains 15 residues. From germline, CDR1 is LNHDA and CDR2 SQIVND (reference sequence). The CDR3 bases are TGTGCCAGTAGTATAACCCGGGACAGCCACAATGAGCAGTTCTTC. It codes for CASSITRDSHNEQFF.